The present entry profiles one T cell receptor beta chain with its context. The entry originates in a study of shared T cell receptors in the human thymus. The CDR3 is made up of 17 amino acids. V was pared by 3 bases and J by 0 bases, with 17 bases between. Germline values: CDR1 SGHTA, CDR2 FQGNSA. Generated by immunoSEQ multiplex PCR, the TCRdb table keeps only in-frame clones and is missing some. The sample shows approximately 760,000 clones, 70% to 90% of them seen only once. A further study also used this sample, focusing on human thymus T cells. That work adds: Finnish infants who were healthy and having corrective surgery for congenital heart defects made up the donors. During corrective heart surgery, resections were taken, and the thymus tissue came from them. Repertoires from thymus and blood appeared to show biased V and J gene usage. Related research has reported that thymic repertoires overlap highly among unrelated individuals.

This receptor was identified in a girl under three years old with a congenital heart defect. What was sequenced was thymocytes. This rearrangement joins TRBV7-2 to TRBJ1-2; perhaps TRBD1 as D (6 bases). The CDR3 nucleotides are TGTGCCAGCAGCTTCTCGGATACAGGGATGACTAACTATGGCTACACCTTC. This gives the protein CASSFSDTGMTNYGYTF.